This paragraph covers one T cell receptor (beta chain) sequence. The antigen is not known. This sample also contains other DNA sequences that code for the same CDR3. The data were obtained in a study of T cell responses to AZD1222 COVID-19 vaccine. The study, taken as a whole, reports: Repertoires were obtained solely post-peak T cell response. Spike-specific TCR breadth and depth rose after two AZD1222 doses. Unmutated variant regions reportedly attract nearly half of all spike-specific TCRs.

Whether given at about 4 or about 12 weeks, second doses were pooled. This CDR3 contains 13 residues. The germline CDR1 and CDR2 sequences are LNHDA and SQIVND (reference sequence). V trimming: 7 bases; J trimming: 7 bases; junction bases outside the gene matches: 4. Sequenced by immunoSEQ multiplex PCR; TCRdb stores in-frame clones only, minus some. The table has fewer than 200,000 clones, about 91% seen once. This clonotype originated in an adult who received the AZD1222 COVID-19 vaccine. Specimen: peripheral blood, collected 28 days after the second AZD1222 dose. This sequence joins TRBV19 and TRBJ1-5; 10 bases align to TRBD1. For the CDR3, the DNA is TGTGCCAGTAACCCGGACAGGGGGCAGCCCCAGCATTTT. Translating it yields CASNPDRGQPQHF.